The 9 T cell receptor beta chains presented below share a single source sample, sequenced in a study of T cell responses to AZD1222 COVID-19 vaccine (dated by TCRdb to the early 2020s). The label giving this sample's time point can be read as: about 28 days (+/-7) after the second vaccine dose. Library preparation employed the immunoSEQ multiplex PCR assay. In its TCRdb copy, this immuneACCESS table keeps in-frame sequences only and misses some clones. Where compared with another copy, unresolved V genes explain less than half of these, and the others have no known cause. Across this sample there are more than 110,000 clones, with around 89% seen only once. Approximately 2.8% of the sample is taken by the ten largest. This specimen was peripheral blood, taken 28 days after the second AZD1222 dose. All receptors derive from an adult who received the AZD1222 COVID-19 vaccine.

This chain joins TRBV11-2 and TRBJ1-1; D uncertain. This CDR3 contains 15 residues. Trimming removed 3 bases at V and 1 base at J, with 12 bases between. Per germline, CDR1 SGHAT and CDR2 FQNNGV. The CDR3 here is CASSFGPDANTEAFF. The CDR3 DNA sequence: TGTGCCAGCAGCTTTGGACCGGACGCGAACACTGAAGCTTTCTTT.

The count of this clone is one. The rearrangement joins TRBV6-4 to TRBJ2-3, with 7 positions matching TRBD2. The CDR3 has 13 residues. V was clipped by 4 bases and J by 3 bases; unmatched bases: 1. CDR1 MRHNA and CDR2 SNTAGT come from the germline V gene. CDR3 nucleotides: TGTGCCAGCAGTGGGACTAGAACAGATACGCAGTATTTT. Protein product: CASSGTRTDTQYF.

The chain uses TRBV12-5 and TRBJ2-1; D ambiguous. The V end lost 5 bases, the J end lost 9 bases, and 14 bases lay between the germline ends. The CDR3 consists of 13 residues. CDR1 is LGHNT and CDR2 is FRNRAP in the germline V gene. The CDR3, as DNA: TGTGCTAGTGGTATCTCGGGTTCAGGTGAGCAGTTCTTC. Translating it yields CASGISGSGEQFF.

The chain has TRBV5-1 and TRBJ2-5; D tentatively reads TRBD1 or TRBD2 (5 bases each). Germline loops: CDR1 SGHRS, CDR2 YFSETQ. The V and J ends lost 7 bases and 4 bases respectively, with 20 bases between them. The CDR3 is 15 amino acids. CDR3 amino acids: CASLPAMPGRETQYF. The CDR3 region has the DNA TGCGCCAGCCTCCCCGCTATGCCGGGGCGAGAGACCCAGTACTTC.

V is TRBV5-4 and J is TRBJ2-7; 7 bases line up with TRBD2. Trimming cost V 3 bases and J 1 base; bases outside gene matches: 1. The germline V gene has CDR1 SGHNT and CDR2 YYREEE (reference sequence). The CDR3 sequence is 13 residues long. The CDR3 DNA is TGTGCCAGCAGCTCGGGGGGTTCCTACGAGCAGTACTTC. It is translated as CASSSGGSYEQYF. Combining the CDR3 with reference TRBV5-4 and TRBJ2-7 gives the whole variable domain ETGVTQSPTHLIKTRGQQVTLRCSSQSGHNTVSWYQQALGQGPQFIFQYYREEENGRGNFPPRFSGLQFPNYSSELNVNALELDDSALYLCASSSGGSYEQYFGPGTRLTVT.

The chain recombines TRBV29-1 with TRBJ2-2; tentatively, D is TRBD2 (6 bases). There are 11 residues in the CDR3. The germline CDR1 and CDR2 sequences are SQVTM and ANQGSEA. CDR3 residues: CGTLEPGELFF. CDR3 DNA: TGCGGGACTCTCGAACCCGGGGAGCTGTTTTTT.

This clone has a handful of counts. V gene TRBV27 combines with J gene TRBJ2-2; D may be TRBD1 or TRBD2 (5 bases each). Trimming took off 4 bases at V and 6 bases at J, with 15 bases between the two ends. Germline loops: CDR1 MNHEY, CDR2 SMNVEV (reference sequence). This CDR3 comprises 15 residues. Here the CDR3 DNA reads TGTGCCAGCAGTTCTCTTGGGACCGCGCCCGGGGAGCTGTTTTTT. It specifies CASSSLGTAPGELFF.

The chain combines TRBV19 with TRBJ2-5; D uncertain. The germline CDR1 and CDR2 sequences are LNHDA and SQIVND (reference sequence). The length of the CDR3 is 13 residues. V was shortened by 5 bases and J by 5 bases, with 12 bases between the two germline ends. The CDR3 spells CASSPRAEETQYF. DNA of the CDR3: TGTGCCAGTAGTCCCCGGGCGGAGGAGACCCAGTACTTC.

The gene calls are TRBV7-3 and TRBJ2-2; 8 bases map to TRBD2. V dropped 1 base and J dropped 6; count of bases not matched to a gene: 7. CDR1 is SGHTA, CDR2 FQGTGA, per germline. CDR3 length: 16 amino acids. CDR3: CASSLSGGLVPGELFF. Written as DNA, the CDR3 is TGTGCCAGCAGCTTAAGCGGGGGGCTAGTCCCCGGGGAGCTGTTTTTT.